A single sample gave rise to the 14 T cell receptor beta chains below, sequenced in a study of human T cells and chemical hapten exposure. Sample time point: patch test 1, 2 weeks after DPC sensitization. Stated treatment: therapeutic diphenylcyclopropenone sensitization with weekly scalp DPC. TCRdb recomputed calls from the RACE reads with MiXCR, one row per CDR3 protein. The data contain 80,000 to 100,000 distinct CDR3 sequences, 9.5% to 15% of them singletons. This specimen consisted of whole blood, obtained in connection with sensitization to the hapten diphenylcyclopropenone (DPC). These receptor sequences come from a woman aged 40 to 50 with alopecia areata. Some clones in this sample may be carry-over from other donors' samples.

This clonotype was found many times. The V call is TRBV6-5, the J call TRBJ2-3; no firm D call. Germline loops: CDR1 MNHEY, CDR2 SVGAGI. The CDR3 length is 15 residues. The V gene lost 2 bases and the J gene lost 1 base, with 10 bases spanning the gap. In DNA form, the CDR3 reads TGTGCCAGCAGTTACGGGGTTGGGGGCACAGATACGCAGTATTTT. It yields the protein CASSYGVGGTDTQYF.

This chain connects TRBV6-2 or TRBV6-3 to TRBJ2-7; D is possibly TRBD1 (6 bases). Germline CDR1 and CDR2: MNHEY and SVGEGT. Trimming took off 5 bases at V and 1 base at J, with 18 bases between the two ends. The CDR3 extends over 16 amino acids. CDR3 region: CASSQSPSDRSYEQYF. CDR3 sequence (DNA): TGTGCCAGCAGTCAATCCCCGTCTGACAGGTCCTACGAGCAGTACTTC.

This clonotype occurred many times. The genes are TRBV24-1 and TRBJ2-1; no firm D call. Trimming left V 0 bases short and J 0 bases short, with 11 bases between. This CDR3 spans 17 amino acids. CDR1 is KGHDR and CDR2 is SFDVKD in the germline V gene. The CDR3, as DNA: TGTGCCACCAGTGATTTGAAGAAGGGCGGCTCCTACAATGAGCAGTTCTTC. Protein: CATSDLKKGGSYNEQFF.

This clonotype was seen at least ten times. This chain links TRBV18 with TRBJ2-2; 8 positions agree with TRBD1. Germline V gene data show CDR1 as KGHSH and CDR2 as LQKENI. J gave up 0 bases and V 6 bases, and 6 bases lay outside the gene matches. The CDR3 has 16 amino acids. CDR3 sequence reads: CASSPRTGTNTGELFF. DNA of the CDR3: TGTGCCAGCTCTCCCAGGACAGGGACGAACACCGGGGAGCTGTTTTTT.

This clonotype was seen only a few times. The rearrangement joins TRBV7-8 to TRBJ1-1; D not resolved. Between the trimmed V and J ends, which lost 5 bases and 6 bases, there was a span of 13 bases. The CDR3 is 13 residues long. Germline V lookup: CDR1 SGHVS, CDR2 FQNEAQ. CDR3 amino acids: CASSPHTSPEAFF. CDR3 DNA sequence: TGTGCCAGCAGCCCCCATACAAGTCCTGAAGCTTTCTTT.

The V and J genes are TRBV18 and TRBJ2-7, with D uncertain. The CDR3 has 11 amino acids. Germline lookup yields CDR1 KGHSH and CDR2 LQKENI. With 1 base removed from V and 7 bases from J, the gap between germline ends came to 5 bases. CDR3 DNA sequence: TGTGCCAGCTCACCACGAGAAGAGCAGTACTTC. It codes for CASSPREEQYF.

This clonotype was observed many times. V is TRBV5-6 and J is TRBJ2-6; possible D gene TRBD2, 5 bases. Germline V gives CDR1 SGHDT, CDR2 YYEEEE. With 5 bases removed from V and 0 bases from J, the gap between germline ends came to 9 bases. CDR3 length equals 15 residues. CDR3 protein: CASRTGISGANVLTF. DNA of the CDR3: TGTGCCAGCAGAACGGGGATCTCTGGGGCCAACGTCCTGACTTTC.

This clonotype turned up a few times. The chain is built from TRBV7-2 and TRBJ2-3; 11 bases agree with TRBD2. The CDR3 consists of 15 residues. V shed 5 bases and J 6 bases; nucleotides not matched to a gene: 7. Germline-derived CDR1 and CDR2 are SGHTA and FQGNSA. The DNA for the CDR3 is TGTGCCAGCAGCCATAGCGGGAGGGCCGGGGATACGCAGTATTTT. Translating gives CASSHSGRAGDTQYF.

This clonotype has a count of ten or more. The V and J genes are TRBV7-2 and TRBJ1-5; no firm D call. This CDR3 contains 13 residues. Germline CDR1 is SGHTA and CDR2 is FQGNSA. Trimming cost V 0 bases and J 3 bases, with 3 bases left between them. The CDR3 sequence: CASSLAYNQPQHF. The CDR3 DNA reads TGTGCCAGCAGCTTAGCTTACAATCAGCCCCAGCATTTT.

This clonotype was seen at least ten times. The rearrangement links TRBV10-3 to TRBJ2-1; TRBD2 matches 8 bases. The J segment lost 2 bases and the V segment lost 0 bases, leaving 3 bases of the junction unmatched. Germline values: CDR1 ENHRY, CDR2 SYGVKD. The CDR3 loop spans 16 amino acids. The CDR3 DNA sequence: TGTGCCATCAGTGAGTCCGGGACTAGAGCCTACAATGAGCAGTTCTTC. Amino acids: CAISESGTRAYNEQFF.

The chain is built from TRBV7-2 and TRBJ2-5; no reliable D call. The germline CDR1 and CDR2 sequences are SGHTA and FQGNSA. This CDR3 contains 14 residues. V lost 0 bases, J lost 0 bases, and 5 bases lay in between. CDR3 sequence: CASSLAPNQETQYF. In nucleotides, the CDR3 is TGTGCCAGCAGCTTAGCTCCTAACCAAGAGACCCAGTACTTC.

In its sample, this clonotype was seen a few times. J is TRBJ2-1 and V is TRBV28, with TRBD2 matching 8 bases. This CDR3 has 16 amino acids. Germline V gene lookup returns CDR1 MDHEN and CDR2 SYDVKM. V was pared by 5 bases and J by 7 bases, with 13 bases of the junction left unmatched. The CDR3 DNA is TGTGCCAGCAGTCCCCCGACTAGCGCGAGTGGAAATGAGCAGTTCTTC. Translation: CASSPPTSASGNEQFF.

This clonotype was detected a few times. V and J are TRBV14 and TRBJ1-4; 10 bases line up with TRBD1. This CDR3 is built from 15 residues. J lost 6 bases, V lost 3 bases, and 4 bases had no gene match. In germline, CDR1 is SGHDN, CDR2 FVKESK. The CDR3: CASSQTGGADEKLFF. The DNA for the CDR3 is TGTGCCAGCAGCCAGACAGGGGGCGCCGATGAAAAACTGTTTTTT.

This clonotype was seen a few times. This chain uses TRBV27 with TRBJ2-5; D unresolved. CDR1 and CDR2 from the germline V gene are MNHEY and SMNVEV (reference sequence). The CDR3 totals 13 residues. Trimming pared 4 bases from V and 5 bases from J, leaving 11 bases between. This chain's CDR3 is CASSWTFGETQYF. CDR3 sequence (DNA): TGTGCCAGCAGTTGGACGTTTGGGGAGACCCAGTACTTC.